Shown below are 13 T cell receptor beta chains from a single sample sequenced in a study of blood T cells in healthy people across ages. A sample-barcoded 5' primer and a J-beta primer mix were used in a second PCR of roughly 6 to 11 cycles. Each CDR3 protein is one row after TCRdb ran MiXCR on the 5' RACE reads. The sample contains 1.5 million to 1.8 million distinct CDR3 sequences, approximately 43% of which appear only once. The sample taken for sequencing was blood. The receptors were sampled from a woman under 30 in good health.

The chain is built from TRBV25-1 and TRBJ1-2; 8 bases are shared with TRBD1. V shed 7 bases, J shed 4 bases, and the junction held 5 bases outside the gene matches. The CDR3 length is 13 residues. Germline values: CDR1 MGHDK, CDR2 SYGVNS. The CDR3 sequence: CASTAGGGYGYTF. CDR3 coding DNA: TGTGCCAGCACCGCAGGGGGCGGCTATGGCTACACCTTC.

The J gene is TRBJ1-3, the V gene TRBV20-1; TRBD1 matches 8 bases. The CDR3 sequence is 14 residues long. Germline V gives CDR1 DFQATT, CDR2 SNEGSKA (reference sequence). V lost 6 bases and J lost 6; bases outside the gene matches: 10. In DNA form, the CDR3 reads TGCAGTGCATCAAGGACAGGGAGTCAAAACACCATATATTTT. This translates into CSASRTGSQNTIYF.

This clonotype was counted a few times. J is TRBJ1-6 and V is TRBV6-5; 7 nucleotides match TRBD1. Germline lookup yields CDR1 MNHEY and CDR2 SVGAGI. This CDR3 contains 15 residues. V dropped 0 bases and J dropped 6; count of bases not matched to a gene: 2. CDR3 sequence: CASSYSNRGNSPLHF. DNA for the CDR3: TGTGCCAGCAGTTACTCGAACAGGGGTAATTCACCCCTCCACTTT.

This clonotype has only a few counts. The V call is TRBV6-5, the J call TRBJ1-6; D remains ambiguous. The CDR3 has 15 residues. CDR1 is MNHEY, CDR2 SVGAGI, per germline. The V gene lost 5 bases and the J gene lost 3 bases, with 11 bases spanning the gap. CDR3 amino acids: CASSKDGIYNSPLHF. CDR3 DNA: TGTGCCAGCAGTAAGGACGGTATCTATAATTCACCCCTCCACTTT.

The rearrangement links TRBV6-1 to TRBJ1-2; 10 positions match TRBD1. The CDR3 sequence is 14 residues long. From germline, CDR1 is MNHNS and CDR2 SASEGT. Unmatched junction bases numbered 1, after V lost 4 bases and J lost 2 bases. In DNA, the CDR3 is TGTGCCAGCAGTGGGGGACAGGGGAACTATGGCTACACCTTC. Encoded protein: CASSGGQGNYGYTF.

This sequence joins TRBV7-9 and TRBJ2-5, with D possibly being TRBD1 or TRBD2 (5 bases each). Trimming removed 5 bases from V and 11 bases from J, with 24 bases in between. CDR1 SEHNR and CDR2 FQNEAQ come from the germline V gene (reference sequence). The CDR3 runs 15 residues. The CDR3 DNA sequence: TGTGCCAGCAGCACCCTCGGGGCCTACAATAGTGAGCAGTACTTC. This encodes CASSTLGAYNSEQYF.

The J gene is TRBJ2-1, the V gene TRBV12-3 or TRBV12-4; weak D call: TRBD2 (7 bases). The CDR3 contains 14 residues. The ends were cut back, 4 bases at V and 7 bases at J, with 14 bases in the middle. As DNA, the CDR3 is TGTGCCAGCAGTTCCGGGGGGCAAGGGAATGAGCAGTTCTTC. This sequence encodes CASSSGGQGNEQFF.

The chain combines TRBV20-1 with TRBJ2-3; D is undetermined. Trimming took 2 bases from V and 1 from J, leaving 10 bases between them. This CDR3 has 14 amino acids. Germline V gene lookup returns CDR1 DFQATT and CDR2 SNEGSKA (reference sequence). CDR3 region: CSARLGPGTDTQYF. CDR3 in DNA: TGCAGTGCTAGACTCGGCCCAGGCACAGATACGCAGTATTTT.

The chain employs TRBV19 and TRBJ2-1, with D hard to call. With 1 base removed from V and 3 bases from J, the gap between germline ends came to 10 bases. Germline V gives CDR1 LNHDA, CDR2 SQIVND (reference sequence). The CDR3 consists of 15 residues. The CDR3 coding sequence is TGTGCCAGTAGTATAGCTCGGATCTTCTACAATGAGCAGTTCTTC. Residues: CASSIARIFYNEQFF.

The V and J genes are TRBV27 and TRBJ2-7, with a weak D call TRBD1 (6 bases). The germline gives CDR1 MNHEY, CDR2 SMNVEV (reference sequence). The CDR3 runs to 17 residues. The V end lost 6 bases, the J end lost 3 bases, and 24 bases lay between the germline ends. CDR3 sequence reads: CASSLGLKGGSHYEQYF. The DNA for the CDR3 is TGTGCCAGCAGCTTAGGCCTTAAAGGGGGATCCCACTACGAGCAGTACTTC.

The rearrangement joins TRBV15 to TRBJ2-3; D gene unclear. CDR3 length equals 12 residues. With 8 bases removed from V and 4 bases from J, the gap between germline ends came to 10 bases. Germline V gives CDR1 LNHNV, CDR2 YYDKDF (reference sequence). The CDR3 DNA follows: TGTGCCACCCGCCTGGGCGCAGATACGCAGTATTTT. It is translated as CATRLGADTQYF.

The chain employs TRBV6-6 and TRBJ2-3; a possible D gene is TRBD2 (5 bases). The CDR3 length is 16 residues. The V end lost 6 bases, the J end lost 0 bases, and 16 bases lay between the germline ends. Per germline, CDR1 MNHNY and CDR2 SVGAGI (reference sequence). The CDR3 region is CASSPGVARSTDTQYF. Written as DNA, the CDR3 is TGTGCCAGCAGCCCCGGGGTAGCGCGAAGCACAGATACGCAGTATTTT.

The rearrangement uses TRBV7-2 and TRBJ1-6; tentatively, D is TRBD1 (6 bases). The V end was cut by 8 bases, the J end by 10 bases, with 18 bases between. The CDR3 spans 14 residues. Looked up from germline, CDR1 is SGHTA and CDR2 is FQGNSA. The CDR3 sequence: CASGPTGSGSPLHF. The CDR3 nucleotides read TGTGCCAGCGGCCCGACAGGTTCTGGGTCACCCCTCCACTTT.